These 10 T cell receptor beta chains originate from one sample sequenced in a study of cytomegalovirus exposure and HLA in healthy donors. PCR was performed using 60 Vbeta and 13 Jbeta primers. This table comes from immunoSEQ multiplex PCR, and its TCRdb copy is limited to in-frame clones, with some not included. There are 140,000 to 150,000 clones in the sample, with about 0.96% held by the top ten. Sequenced: PBMCs. These receptor sequences come from a male donor in good health and CMV-seronegative.

The chain links TRBV29-1 to TRBJ1-4; TRBD1 agrees at 7 bases. The CDR3 is 16 residues long. Per germline, CDR1 SQVTM and CDR2 ANQGSEA. V dropped 2 bases and J dropped 3; count of bases not matched to a gene: 9. CDR3 coding DNA: TGCAGCGTTGAACTGACAGGGCGGGCGGCTAATGAAAAACTGTTTTTT. This codes for CSVELTGRAANEKLFF.

This chain uses TRBV4-1 with TRBJ2-2; perhaps TRBD1 as D (6 bases). CDR3 length equals 16 residues. Germline V gives CDR1 MGHRA, CDR2 YSYEKL. V was clipped by 0 bases and J by 0 bases, with 8 bases between them. CDR3 loop: CASSQEDRPNTGELFF. The CDR3 region has the DNA TGCGCCAGCAGCCAAGAAGACAGGCCGAACACCGGGGAGCTGTTTTTT.

The gene calls are TRBV23-1 and TRBJ2-1; TRBD2 aligns across 8 bases. TRBV23-1 is an ORF for which the function is uncertain. The ends lost 6 bases at V and 3 bases at J; junction bases unmatched: 13. This CDR3 is built from 17 residues. The CDR3: CASRLAGEWAHYNEQFF. Here the CDR3 DNA reads TGCGCCAGCAGGCTAGCGGGCGAGTGGGCCCACTACAATGAGCAGTTCTTC.

The chain has TRBV4-2 and TRBJ2-1, with a tentative D call TRBD1 (6 bases). The CDR3 loop spans 17 amino acids. Looked up from germline, CDR1 is LGHNA and CDR2 is YNFKEQ. V lost 0 bases and J 6 bases, leaving 18 bases between the germline ends. The CDR3 nucleotides are TGTGCCAGCAGCCAAGATGGTGGCAGGGGTTGGTTCAATGAGCAGTTCTTC. Translating it yields CASSQDGGRGWFNEQFF.

The rearrangement links TRBV25-1 to TRBJ2-1; the D gene is possibly TRBD2 (6 bases). V lost 2 bases to trimming and J lost 2 bases, with 10 bases between them. The CDR3 runs to 15 residues. Germline CDR1 reads MGHDK; CDR2 reads SYGVNS. DNA for the CDR3: TGTGCCAGCAGTGAAGCTGGAGGGGCCTACAATGAGCAGTTCTTC. Amino acid sequence: CASSEAGGAYNEQFF.

The chain has TRBV18 and TRBJ2-1; the match to TRBD1 covers 7 bases. Looked up from germline, CDR1 is KGHSH and CDR2 is LQKENI. This CDR3 has 16 residues. The J segment lost 4 bases and the V segment lost 4 bases, leaving 10 bases of the junction unmatched. The CDR3 sequence: CASSREQGSLYNEQFF. In DNA form, the CDR3 reads TGTGCCAGCTCACGCGAACAGGGGTCCCTTTACAATGAGCAGTTCTTC.

The genes are TRBV10-3 and TRBJ1-1, with D hard to call. CDR1 is ENHRY, CDR2 SYGVKD, per germline. The CDR3 has 13 residues. Trimming stripped 10 bases from V and 3 bases from J, with 15 bases between. The CDR3 DNA is TGTGCCACCCATTGGGGAGAGGACACTGAAGCTTTCTTT. This codes for CATHWGEDTEAFF.

The V call is TRBV5-1, the J call TRBJ2-7; TRBD1 is a possible D gene (5 bases). Germline V gives CDR1 SGHRS, CDR2 YFSETQ. The CDR3 is 13 amino acids. V gave up 0 bases and J gave up 6 bases, with 10 bases separating them. The chain's CDR3 is CASSLEAGPEQYF. CDR3 nucleotide sequence: TGCGCCAGCAGCTTGGAGGCAGGGCCCGAGCAGTACTTC. Full variable domain (missing parts from reference TRBV5-1 and TRBJ2-7): KAGVTQTPRYLIKTRGQQVTLSCSPISGHRSVSWYQQTPGQGLQFLFEYFSETQRNKGNFPGRFSGRQFSNSRSEMNVSTLELGDSALYLCASSLEAGPEQYFGPGTRLTVT.

The V gene is TRBV9, the J gene TRBJ1-1, with D unresolved. The CDR3 consists of 19 residues. Per germline, CDR1 SGDLS and CDR2 YYNGEE. V was shortened by 4 bases and J by 1 base, with 26 bases between the two germline ends. The CDR3 loop reads CASSPSRAGSLGRNTEAFF. The CDR3, as DNA: TGTGCCAGCAGCCCGAGTAGAGCGGGGTCCCTTGGAAGGAACACTGAAGCTTTCTTT.

The chain carries TRBV19 and TRBJ1-1; possibly TRBD1 for D (6 bases). This CDR3 has 13 amino acids. Trimming took 5 bases from V and 3 from J, leaving 10 bases between them. CDR1 and CDR2 (germline): LNHDA, SQIVND (reference sequence). CDR3 bases: TGTGCCAGTAGTGACAGGTGGGACACTGAAGCTTTCTTT. Translating gives CASSDRWDTEAFF.